This T cell receptor beta chain was obtained from a study of T-cell memory formation after mild COVID-19. Study at large: The study found TCR clusters largely donor specific. The study, taken as a whole, reports: Cross-reactive memory appears to have joined, as suggested by some responding clones showing up in pre-infection memory.

CDR1 is MNHNS, CDR2 SASEGT, per germline. The CDR3 contains 11 residues. Between the trimmed V and J ends, which lost 4 bases and 2 bases, there was a span of 3 bases. As concerns this clonotype: Its target is unknown.

Constant-segment primers were used for 5'RACE, and the resulting TCR alpha and TCR beta cDNA libraries carried sample barcodes and UMIs. TCRdb fed the 5' RACE reads into MiXCR, producing one record per CDR3 protein. The sample gives about 88,000 distinct CDR3 sequences, nearly 25% of which show up once; under 50% is in the top ten. Sequencing was carried out using PBMCs or a T cell subset sorted from them (not recorded which). The TCR was taken from a man aged 18 to 29 who had mild COVID-19 (a few samples of this study predate the infection). Cell type and time point are not known. The chain employs TRBV6-1 and TRBJ2-7; D remains ambiguous. CDR3 in DNA: TGTGCCAGCAGTGGGCCCTACGAGCAGTACTTC. It is translated as CASSGPYEQYF.